These 4 T cell receptor beta chains originate from one sample sequenced in a study of tumor and adjacent non-tumor tissue in lung cancer. The template was RNA from unsorted bulk tissue. Distant lung tissue was collected more than 3 cm away from the tumor edge. The library came from three nested PCR rounds adapted from ARM-PCR protocols. In TCRdb, the multiplex PCR reads were re-called with MiXCR into one record per CDR3 protein. The sample consists of 81,000 or so distinct CDR3 sequences, 80% to 90% of them appearing once. The sequencing sample was made of distant non-tumor lung tissue. The receptors shown here come from a man in his sixties with non-small cell lung cancer.

CDR3 region: CASSPQTQQRSGYTF. CDR3 bases: TGTGCCAGTAGTCCACAGACACAACAAAGGTCTGGCTACACCTTC. The genes are TRBV19 and TRBJ1-2; D remains unclear. Trimming left V 5 bases short and J 7 bases short, with 20 bases between. Germline V CDR1 and CDR2: LNHDA, SQIVND (reference sequence). The CDR3 is 15 amino acids.

A word on this clonotype: Relative to the germline gene, one junction end is altered; a read error may explain this. V gene TRBV20-1 combines with J gene TRBJ1-4; 7 nucleotides line up with TRBD1. The CDR3 sequence is 17 residues long. Looked up from germline, CDR1 is DFQATT and CDR2 is SNEGSKA (reference sequence). This CDR3 reads CNARGAEQGTLFEKLFF. The CDR3 coding sequence is TGCAATGCTAGAGGGGCGGAACAGGGGACTTTATTTGAAAAACTGTTTTTT.

The chain carries TRBV20-1 and TRBJ2-5, with D perhaps matching TRBD2 (6 bases). This CDR3 has 12 residues. Trimming took off 7 bases at V and 9 bases at J, with 18 bases between the two ends. In germline, CDR1 is DFQATT, CDR2 SNEGSKA (reference sequence). The CDR3 here is CSVRRGSESQYF. The CDR3 bases are TGCAGTGTTCGCCGGGGGAGTGAGTCCCAGTACTTC.

This rearrangement joins TRBV11-3 to TRBJ2-5; D call uncertain. With 4 bases removed from V and 3 bases from J, the gap between germline ends came to 9 bases. The CDR3 is 13 amino acids. Germline V gives CDR1 SGHNT, CDR2 YENEEA. The CDR3 loop is CASSYTLEETQYF. The CDR3 DNA follows: TGTGCCAGCAGCTATACCTTGGAAGAGACCCAGTACTTC.